The 7 T cell receptor beta chains presented below share a single source sample, sequenced in a study of T cells in Graves' hyperthyroidism and ophthalmopathy. The investigators amplified TCR beta CDR3 regions from RNA transcripts. Primed by the HTBI set, a first-round RT-PCR was run on the TCR CDR3. TCRdb re-analysed the multiplex PCR reads in MiXCR, keeping a single row per CDR3 protein. The sample has about 560,000 distinct CDR3 sequences, roughly a sixth seen once. Source material: blood. The source is a woman younger than 35 with Graves' hyperthyroidism.

V gene TRBV24-1 combines with J gene TRBJ1-1; weak D call: TRBD1 (5 bases). V was clipped by 4 bases and J by 1 base, with 24 bases between them. The germline CDR1 and CDR2 sequences are KGHDR and SFDVKD. This CDR3 spans 19 amino acids. CDR3 in amino acids: CATSEPTRGPLSQNTEAFF. The CDR3, as DNA: TGTGCCACCAGTGAGCCTACAAGGGGTCCCTTAAGTCAGAACACTGAAGCTTTCTTT.

This clonotype was found many times. The chain has TRBV5-1 and TRBJ2-7; D may be TRBD1 or TRBD2 (5 bases each). The CDR3 sequence is 15 residues long. Trimming took 4 bases from V and 2 from J, leaving 16 bases between them. Germline V CDR1 and CDR2: SGHRS, YFSETQ. In nucleotides, the CDR3 is TGCGCCAGCAGCCAAGGGACCGCGCGGACCTACGAGCAGTACTTC. This codes for CASSQGTARTYEQYF. Combining the CDR3 with reference TRBV5-1 and TRBJ2-7 gives the whole variable domain KAGVTQTPRYLIKTRGQQVTLSCSPISGHRSVSWYQQTPGQGLQFLFEYFSETQRNKGNFPGRFSGRQFSNSRSEMNVSTLELGDSALYLCASSQGTARTYEQYFGPGTRLTVT.

This clonotype has just a few counts. The gene calls are TRBV12-5 and TRBJ2-3; D possibly corresponds to TRBD1 (5 bases). Per the germline V gene, CDR1 is LGHNT and CDR2 is FRNRAP. This CDR3 region has 15 residues. Trimming shortened V by 9 bases and J by 0 bases, and 16 bases separated the two germline ends. The chain's CDR3 is CASASDSPSTDTQYF. The CDR3 nucleotides are TGTGCTAGCGCCTCCGACAGTCCGAGCACAGATACGCAGTATTTT.

The chain links TRBV20-1 to TRBJ1-1; D is unresolved. The V gene lost 6 bases and the J gene lost 1 base, with 9 bases spanning the gap. Germline V gene sequence: CDR1 DFQATT, CDR2 SNEGSKA (reference sequence). CDR3 size: 12 residues. DNA of the CDR3: TGCAGTGCCCAGAGAGGGAACACTGAAGCTTTCTTT. This gives the protein CSAQRGNTEAFF.

This clonotype has at least ten counts. The gene calls are TRBV7-9 and TRBJ2-5; TRBD2 is a possible D gene (7 bases). Looked up from germline, CDR1 is SEHNR and CDR2 is FQNEAQ (reference sequence). The length of the CDR3 is 13 residues. Trimming cost V 6 bases and J 5 bases, with 13 bases left between them. CDR3 nucleotide sequence: TGTGCCAGCAGAAAGGAGGGGGGGGAGACCCAGTACTTC. Its protein is CASRKEGGETQYF.

This clonotype has more than one count but fewer than ten. Given the absence of the conserved phenylalanine or tryptophan at the CDR3 end, a read error is likely. V gene TRBV28 combines with J gene TRBJ1-1, with 7 bases lining up with TRBD1. Per germline, CDR1 MDHEN and CDR2 SYDVKM. The CDR3 spans 17 residues. The CDR3 DNA is TGTACCAGCACCTTACTCCAAAAGGGAATACAGGGGACTGAAGCTTTCTCT. Its protein is CTSTLLQKGIQGTEAFS.

This clonotype was observed at least ten times. The rearrangement links TRBV29-1 to TRBJ2-7, with a tentative D call TRBD2 (5 bases). The V and J ends lost 4 bases and 5 bases respectively, with 21 bases between them. CDR1 and CDR2 (germline): SQVTM, ANQGSEA. The CDR3 is 15 amino acids. This chain's CDR3 is CSVVYSWGDRDEQYF. CDR3 sequence (DNA): TGCAGCGTTGTCTACTCTTGGGGAGATAGGGACGAGCAGTACTTC.